Listed below are T cell receptor beta chains from one sample, sequenced in a study of blood T cell repertoires in COVID-19. Assay: immunoSEQ multiplex PCR; the TCRdb copy retains only in-frame clones and omits some. Among fewer than 250,000 clones listed, 65% to 90% were seen once. The specimen sequenced was PBMCs or T cells enriched from blood (not recorded which). The receptor source for this set is a woman aged 45-60 years with acute COVID-19. Each CDR3 is given with its conserved first and last residue. The order of the fields is J gene, D gene, V gene, clone size, CDR3 DNA, CDR3 protein. D genes are given only for firm matches. Expanded clones are given a class, and other clones once, few, many or no size at all.

J gene: TRBJ1-1; D gene: NA; V gene: TRBV7-9; clone size: NA; CDR3 DNA: TGTGCCAGCAGCCGGACAGACTACACTGAAGCTTTCTTT; CDR3 protein: CASSRTDYTEAFF
J gene: TRBJ2-2; D gene: TRBD2; V gene: TRBV4-1; clone size: NA; CDR3 DNA: TGCGCCAGCAGCCATCCTAGCGGGGGCCTTATCGGCGGGGAGCTGTTTTTT; CDR3 protein: CASSHPSGGLIGGELFF
J gene: TRBJ1-1; D gene: NA; V gene: TRBV30; clone size: few; CDR3 DNA: TGTGCCTGGGCAGGCAGCAATTTGAACACTGAAGCTTTCTTT; CDR3 protein: CAWAGSNLNTEAFF
J gene: TRBJ2-1; D gene: TRBD2; V gene: TRBV30; clone size: NA; CDR3 DNA: TGTGCCTTCTCCCAGCTCGGGGGGTTGAAAAATGAGCAGTTCTTC; CDR3 protein: CAFSQLGGLKNEQFF
J gene: TRBJ1-4; D gene: TRBD1; V gene: TRBV9; clone size: NA; CDR3 DNA: TGTGCCAGCAGTTTGACAGGGGCAGGGGAAAAACTGTTTTTT; CDR3 protein: CASSLTGAGEKLFF
J gene: TRBJ2-2; D gene: TRBD2; V gene: TRBV7-8; clone size: NA; CDR3 DNA: TGTGCCAGCAGGCGGACTAGCGGGGGCGCGAACACCGGGGAGCTGTTTTTT; CDR3 protein: CASRRTSGGANTGELFF
J gene: TRBJ1-5; D gene: TRBD1; V gene: TRBV18; clone size: NA; CDR3 DNA: TGTGCCAGCTCACCTACCGGGACAGGGTTCAATCAGCCCCAGCATTTT; CDR3 protein: CASSPTGTGFNQPQHF
J gene: TRBJ1-2; D gene: NA; V gene: TRBV30; clone size: NA; CDR3 DNA: TGTGCCTGGAGGGGGGGATCCTATGGCTACACCTTC; CDR3 protein: CAWRGGSYGYTF
J gene: TRBJ2-3; D gene: TRBD2; V gene: TRBV30; clone size: NA; CDR3 DNA: TGTGCCTGGAGTTTCAGCGGGGGTTCAGATACGCAGTATTTT; CDR3 protein: CAWSFSGGSDTQYF
J gene: TRBJ2-5; D gene: TRBD1; V gene: TRBV6-2/TRBV6-3; clone size: NA; CDR3 DNA: TGTGCCAGCAGCGTACGGGGACAGCAACGAGAGACCCAGTACTTC; CDR3 protein: CASSVRGQQRETQYF
J gene: TRBJ1-2; D gene: NA; V gene: TRBV18; clone size: NA; CDR3 DNA: TGTGCCAGCTCACCAGGGCAGGGTGTCAACTATGGCTACACCTTC; CDR3 protein: CASSPGQGVNYGYTF
J gene: TRBJ2-3; D gene: NA; V gene: TRBV9; clone size: NA; CDR3 DNA: TGTGCCAGCAGCGGCGACATGAGCACAGATACGCAGTATTTT; CDR3 protein: CASSGDMSTDTQYF
J gene: TRBJ1-1; D gene: NA; V gene: TRBV5-1; clone size: few; CDR3 DNA: TGCGCCAGCAGCTTGGGACAGAACTTTATGAACACTGAAGCTTTCTTT; CDR3 protein: CASSLGQNFMNTEAFF
J gene: TRBJ1-1; D gene: TRBD1; V gene: TRBV2; clone size: NA; CDR3 DNA: TGTGCCAGCAGCAACAGTCGCAGGGGGCGAGTGACTGAAGCTTTCTTT; CDR3 protein: CASSNSRRGRVTEAFF
J gene: TRBJ1-1; D gene: NA; V gene: TRBV6-1; clone size: few; CDR3 DNA: TGTGCCAGCAATGAAAGGGGAATGAACACTGAAGCTTTCTTT; CDR3 protein: CASNERGMNTEAFF
J gene: TRBJ1-6; D gene: NA; V gene: TRBV19; clone size: NA; CDR3 DNA: TGTGCCAGTAGTTCTCAGGGTTTGTATAATTCACCCCTCCACTTT; CDR3 protein: CASSSQGLYNSPLHF
J gene: TRBJ2-5; D gene: NA; V gene: TRBV5-1; clone size: NA; CDR3 DNA: TGCGCCAGCAGCTTGGCCCTGATGAGGGATAAGACCCAGTACTTC; CDR3 protein: CASSLALMRDKTQYF
J gene: TRBJ1-4; D gene: NA; V gene: TRBV2; clone size: NA; CDR3 DNA: TGTGCCAGCATGGGGGGATGGAGTGAAAAACTGTTTTTT; CDR3 protein: CASMGGWSEKLFF
J gene: TRBJ1-2; D gene: NA; V gene: TRBV19; clone size: NA; CDR3 DNA: TGTGCCAGTAGTATTGGCCCAGGGACAAAGGGTGGCTACACCTTC; CDR3 protein: CASSIGPGTKGGYTF
J gene: TRBJ1-1; D gene: NA; V gene: TRBV30; clone size: NA; CDR3 DNA: TGTGCCGGCGGGGACCAATGGGACACTGAAGCTTTCTTT; CDR3 protein: CAGGDQWDTEAFF
J gene: TRBJ1-1; D gene: TRBD1; V gene: TRBV2; clone size: once; CDR3 DNA: TGTGCCAGCAGTTCTACGACAGGGGGGAACACTGAAGCTTTCTTT; CDR3 protein: CASSSTTGGNTEAFF
J gene: TRBJ2-2; D gene: TRBD2; V gene: TRBV14; clone size: NA; CDR3 DNA: TGTGCCAGCAGCCAAAGACTAGCGGGAACCGGGGAGCTGTTTTTT; CDR3 protein: CASSQRLAGTGELFF
J gene: TRBJ1-4; D gene: TRBD1; V gene: TRBV7-6; clone size: NA; CDR3 DNA: TGTGCCAGCAGCTTAGAGGGATTAAGGGGGCGCGATGAAAAACTGTTTTTT; CDR3 protein: CASSLEGLRGRDEKLFF
J gene: TRBJ1-6; D gene: NA; V gene: TRBV20-1; clone size: NA; CDR3 DNA: TGCAGTGCTCAGCCTCGGCAGGCCCTCCACTTT; CDR3 protein: CSAQPRQALHF
J gene: TRBJ1-3; D gene: TRBD1; V gene: TRBV5-1; clone size: once; CDR3 DNA: TGCGCCAGCAGCGCGACAGGGGGATACTCTGGAAACACCATATATTTT; CDR3 protein: CASSATGGYSGNTIYF
J gene: TRBJ2-3; D gene: TRBD2; V gene: TRBV4-3; clone size: once; CDR3 DNA: TGCGCCAGCAGCCAGAGCGGCCTAGCGGGGGGGCCAGATACGCAGTATTTT; CDR3 protein: CASSQSGLAGGPDTQYF
J gene: TRBJ2-1; D gene: TRBD1; V gene: TRBV5-5; clone size: NA; CDR3 DNA: TGTGCCAGCGGAGACAGGGTATCCTACAATGAGCAGTTCTTC; CDR3 protein: CASGDRVSYNEQFF
J gene: TRBJ1-6; D gene: TRBD1; V gene: TRBV15; clone size: NA; CDR3 DNA: TGTGCCACCAGCACGGGACAGGGGGCTCCTTCACCCCTCCACTTT; CDR3 protein: CATSTGQGAPSPLHF
J gene: TRBJ2-2; D gene: NA; V gene: TRBV28; clone size: few; CDR3 DNA: TGTGCCAGCAGGCCGGGGGGCCCCGGGGAGCTGTTTTTT; CDR3 protein: CASRPGGPGELFF
J gene: TRBJ2-2; D gene: NA; V gene: TRBV3-1/TRBV3-2; clone size: NA; CDR3 DNA: TGTGCCAGCAGCCAAGTTAGGGGGGGCGCGAACACCGGGGAGCTGTTTTTT; CDR3 protein: CASSQVRGGANTGELFF
J gene: TRBJ1-1; D gene: NA; V gene: TRBV11-3; clone size: few; CDR3 DNA: TGTGCCAGCAGCCAACGGGGGGGCACTGAAGCTTTCTTT; CDR3 protein: CASSQRGGTEAFF
J gene: TRBJ2-3; D gene: NA; V gene: TRBV11-2; clone size: NA; CDR3 DNA: TGTGCCTCACTCGGGGCGGGGCTCATAGATACGCAGTATTTT; CDR3 protein: CASLGAGLIDTQYF
J gene: TRBJ1-2; D gene: NA; V gene: TRBV7-6; clone size: NA; CDR3 DNA: TGTGCCAGCAGCCCGACGGTCGGGGATGCCTCCTATGGCTACACCTTC; CDR3 protein: CASSPTVGDASYGYTF
J gene: TRBJ1-1; D gene: TRBD1; V gene: TRBV5-4; clone size: NA; CDR3 DNA: TGTGCCAGCAGCTTAAGTCGGACAGGGTCCACTGAAGCTTTCTTT; CDR3 protein: CASSLSRTGSTEAFF
J gene: TRBJ1-2; D gene: NA; V gene: TRBV2; clone size: NA; CDR3 DNA: TGTGCCAGCAGTGCGGGGGAGGGTCTCTATGGCTACACCTTC; CDR3 protein: CASSAGEGLYGYTF
J gene: TRBJ2-3; D gene: NA; V gene: TRBV5-1; clone size: NA; CDR3 DNA: TGCGCCAGCAGCTTGCCTAGGGGTGATACGCAGTATTTT; CDR3 protein: CASSLPRGDTQYF
J gene: TRBJ1-5; D gene: NA; V gene: TRBV28; clone size: NA; CDR3 DNA: TGTGCCAGCAGACAGGGATCAAATCAGCCCCAGCATTTT; CDR3 protein: CASRQGSNQPQHF
J gene: TRBJ1-2; D gene: TRBD1; V gene: TRBV30; clone size: NA; CDR3 DNA: TGTGCCTGCCCAGGGGGCACAGGGTATGGCTACACCTTC; CDR3 protein: CACPGGTGYGYTF
J gene: TRBJ1-2; D gene: NA; V gene: TRBV5-4; clone size: NA; CDR3 DNA: TGTGCCAGCAGCCTACCTCCGGGGGGCAGTGGCTACACCTTC; CDR3 protein: CASSLPPGGSGYTF
J gene: TRBJ1-4; D gene: NA; V gene: TRBV5-1; clone size: NA; CDR3 DNA: TGCGCCAGCAGCTTGGTGCCAGGGTTTTTGAATGAAAAACTGTTTTTT; CDR3 protein: CASSLVPGFLNEKLFF
J gene: TRBJ2-2; D gene: NA; V gene: TRBV5-4; clone size: NA; CDR3 DNA: TGTGCCAGCAGCCCATTCCAGGGTGTGAACACCGGGGAGCTGTTTTTT; CDR3 protein: CASSPFQGVNTGELFF
J gene: TRBJ1-1; D gene: NA; V gene: TRBV7-8; clone size: NA; CDR3 DNA: TGTGCCAGCAGCTTAACAAACCGAATGAACACTGAAGCTTTCTTT; CDR3 protein: CASSLTNRMNTEAFF